This TCR beta chain was captured by sequencing in a study of CD8 T cells in Susac syndrome (dated by TCRdb to about 2019). Describing the broader study: Repertoire sequencing was used to test whether CD8+ T cell activation and differentiation in Susac syndrome was antigen driven. Findings and caveats that apply to the study as a whole: The number of individuals in the TCR sequencing and HLA analysis was acknowledged as relatively small.

V was cut back by 7 bases and J by 5 bases, leaving a gap of 9 bases between them. CDR1 and CDR2, looked up from the germline V gene, are SNHLY and FYNNEI. The CDR3 goes from the cysteine to the phenylalanine over 11 residues. This entry keeps only the CDR3 DNA: 33 bases, framed from base 1. As concerns this clonotype: Its target antigen remains unknown. No per-base quality is available; no much larger clone lies one base away.

RNA was extracted using the RNeasy kit, and roughly 0.45 to 1 microgram was reverse transcribed with random hexamers. TCR beta CDR3 regions were amplified with the immunoSEQ multiplex PCR assay covering 54 Vbeta and 13 Jbeta segments. Bias from PCR amplification was corrected by using a synthetic template baseline for primer optimization and for computational correction. On the authors' methods: Reads were annotated to V, D and J genes according to IMGT and were analyzed with immunoSEQ Analyzer, with only productive sequences retained. Clonality was calculated as one minus the Shannon entropy normalized by log2 of the number of productive unique sequences. For each patient and control, public and private clones were evaluated within the 100 most prevalent clones. Susac-specific clones were defined as absent from healthy and MS cohorts, about 1,000 published viral clones and other ImmuneACCESS disease sequences. TCRdb trimmed the raw reads at Q25, called clones with MiXCR and kept productive beta chains. CDR3 protein sequences are deduplicated, and each keeps its most common genes and DNA. TCRdb's processing, not the authors', yielded these V and J calls. The sample yields around 120,000 distinct CDR3 sequences; roughly 94% were counted once. The top ten constitute over 0.1% of the sample.

High-throughput TCR beta sequencing profiled peripheral blood CD8+ and CD4+ T cells from healthy donors, Susac syndrome patients and multiple sclerosis patients. Treatment-naive patients with stable or active relapsing-remitting disease fulfilling revised McDonald criteria were used as multiple sclerosis controls. CD8+ TEMRA cells were enriched by FACS, while bulk CD8+ and CD4+ T cells were purified by magnetic negative isolation. Blood was drawn into EDTA tubes, processed within 24 hours, and PBMCs were isolated by density gradient centrifugation. PBMCs intended for TCR sequencing were cryopreserved in liquid nitrogen and were subsequently thawed in a 37 degrees C water bath. The sorted or isolated CD4+, CD8+ and CD8+ TEMRA cells reached a purity of at least 90%.

The chain uses TRBV2 and TRBJ2-7; there is no confident call for the D gene. The TCR was taken from a human donor with multiple sclerosis. The sample comprised CD4+ T cells from PBMCs. The nucleotide sequence reads as follows: TGTGCCAGCATTAACCCAAACGAGCAGTACTTC. Translated, it reads CASINPNEQYF.